The 9 T cell receptor beta chains presented below share a single source sample, sequenced in a study of T cells after yellow fever vaccination. One entry per CDR3 protein results from TCRdb running MiXCR on the 5' RACE reads. The table includes 550,000 or so distinct CDR3 sequences, roughly 19% detected once. The sequenced sample was PBMCs, obtained 15 days after the yellow fever booster vaccination. These receptors were obtained from a man under 40 who received the YFV17D yellow fever vaccine.

This clonotype was recorded many times. CDR3 sequence reads: CASSPPSANEQFF. The CDR3 coding sequence is TGCGCCAGCAGCCCACCTAGCGCCAATGAGCAGTTCTTC. The V and J genes are TRBV5-1 and TRBJ2-1, with a tentative D call TRBD2 (6 bases). Germline CDR1 and CDR2: SGHRS and YFSETQ. Trimming cost V 4 bases and J 6 bases, with 11 bases left between them. CDR3 size: 13 residues.

The CDR3 sequence: CSALEDEQFF. The CDR3 DNA sequence: TGCAGCGCCCTTGAGGATGAGCAGTTCTTC. This rearrangement joins TRBV29-1 to TRBJ2-1; D remains unclear. Between the trimmed V and J ends, which lost 7 bases and 8 bases, there was a span of 9 bases. This CDR3 has 10 amino acids. Germline CDR1 SQVTM, CDR2 ANQGSEA.

This chain connects TRBV3-1 to TRBJ2-7; maybe TRBD2 (5 bases). Germline loops: CDR1 LGHDT, CDR2 YNNKEL (reference sequence). The germline V and J ends were trimmed by 1 base and 4 bases, with 11 bases remaining between them. This CDR3 contains 14 residues. The CDR3 bases are TGTGCCAGCAGCCAAGCGGCAGGAGGATACGAGCAGTACTTC. This gives the protein CASSQAAGGYEQYF.

The chain couples TRBV7-3 to TRBJ2-3; 7 positions agree with TRBD1. CDR3 size: 21 residues. Germline V gene lookup returns CDR1 SGHTA and CDR2 FQGTGA. V was pared by 5 bases and J by 0 bases, with 23 bases of the junction left unmatched. CDR3 sequence reads: CASSLRGHLGQRYFSTDTQYF. The CDR3 nucleotides read TGTGCCAGCAGCCTAAGGGGGCACCTGGGACAACGATACTTTAGCACAGATACGCAGTATTTT.

This clonotype was counted between two and nine times. The chain employs TRBV5-1 and TRBJ2-1, with a possible D match to TRBD1 (6 bases). V was clipped by 3 bases and J by 8 bases, with 9 bases between them. This CDR3 spans 12 amino acids. Germline-derived CDR1 and CDR2 are SGHRS and YFSETQ. The CDR3 protein is CASSSGVHEQFF. The CDR3 DNA follows: TGCGCCAGCAGCTCAGGGGTCCATGAGCAGTTCTTC.

This clonotype was recorded a few times. The chain has TRBV6-1 and TRBJ2-1, with a tentative D call TRBD1 (6 bases). Germline V CDR1 and CDR2: MNHNS, SASEGT. The CDR3 is 15 amino acids. Trimming pared 7 bases from V and 2 bases from J, leaving 15 bases between. The CDR3 DNA reads as TGTGCCAGCACCTATATAGGGGGAACCTACAATGAGCAGTTCTTC. Amino acids: CASTYIGGTYNEQFF.

In its sample, this clonotype was seen a few times. V and J are TRBV20-1 and TRBJ2-3; 9 nucleotides line up with TRBD2. V was pared by 3 bases and J by 2 bases, with 6 bases of the junction left unmatched. The CDR3 runs 15 residues. Germline assignment: CDR1 DFQATT and CDR2 SNEGSKA (reference sequence). In DNA, the CDR3 is TGCAGTGCTAGTGTTCTAGCGGGAATCACAGATACGCAGTATTTT. Its protein product is CSASVLAGITDTQYF.

The chain is built from TRBV20-1 and TRBJ2-7; 9 bases are shared with TRBD2. Germline V gives CDR1 DFQATT, CDR2 SNEGSKA (reference sequence). This CDR3 has 13 amino acids. V shed 4 bases, J shed 3 bases, and the junction held 4 bases outside the gene matches. The CDR3 protein is CSATRTSDYEQYF. DNA of the CDR3: TGCAGTGCTACCCGGACTAGCGACTACGAGCAGTACTTC.

This chain connects TRBV19 to TRBJ1-5; 8 bases align to TRBD1. This CDR3 has 14 residues. The germline CDR1 and CDR2 sequences are LNHDA and SQIVND (reference sequence). J lost 8 bases, V lost 3 bases, and 6 bases had no gene match. The CDR3 coding sequence is TGTGCCAGTAGTATCTCAGGGGGCGGCGAGCCCCAGCATTTT. Protein product: CASSISGGGEPQHF. Full variable domain (outside the CDR3, taken from reference TRBV19 and TRBJ1-5): DGGITQSPKYLFRKEGQNVTLSCEQNLNHDAMYWYRQDPGQGLRLIYYSQIVNDFQKGDIAEGYSVSREKKESFPLTVTSAQKNPTAFYLCASSISGGGEPQHFGDGTRLSIL.